Presented here are 10 T cell receptor beta chains from one specimen sequenced in a study of T cells in Graves' hyperthyroidism and ophthalmopathy. RNA transcripts yielded amplified TCR beta CDR3 regions. Researchers ran a first-round RT-PCR on the TCR CDR3 using the HTBI primer set. TCRdb re-called the multiplex PCR reads through MiXCR, storing one row per CDR3 protein. This table has over 650,000 distinct CDR3 sequences, about a sixth appearing once. Sequencing used blood. The receptors derive from a man aged 18 to 29 with Graves' hyperthyroidism.

V usage is TRBV6-2 or TRBV6-3 and J usage is TRBJ1-1; the match to TRBD1 covers 8 bases. V shed 6 bases and J 7 bases; nucleotides not matched to a gene: 10. Germline loops: CDR1 MNHEY, CDR2 SVGEGT. This CDR3 has 14 amino acids. In nucleotides, the CDR3 is TGTGCCAGCAGCCCGGACAGGGTAAAACGTGAAGCTTTCTTT. Protein product: CASSPDRVKREAFF.

In its sample, this clonotype was seen many times. The V and J genes are TRBV11-2 and TRBJ2-5; TRBD2 aligns across 9 bases. Germline CDR1 reads SGHAT; CDR2 reads FQNNGV. The CDR3 contains 16 residues. V lost 1 base to trimming and J lost 4 bases; unmatched junction nucleotides: 7. CDR3 bases: TGTGCCAGCAGCTTAGTCCGAGCGGGAGGTCTAGAGACCCAGTACTTC. Amino acid sequence: CASSLVRAGGLETQYF.

The table lists this clonotype with many counts. This rearrangement joins TRBV12-3 or TRBV12-4 to TRBJ2-1; a weak D match, TRBD1 (6 bases). The CDR3 sequence is 15 residues long. With 7 bases removed from V and 2 bases from J, the gap between germline ends came to 15 bases. CDR3 DNA sequence: TGTGCCAGCATCTCTCGGGACATTACCTACAATGAGCAGTTCTTC. The encoded protein is CASISRDITYNEQFF.

This chain uses TRBV5-1 with TRBJ2-7, with 9 bases lining up with TRBD2. The J segment lost 6 bases and the V segment lost 4 bases, leaving 11 bases of the junction unmatched. CDR1 SGHRS and CDR2 YFSETQ come from the germline V gene. The CDR3 covers 15 residues. CDR3 in amino acids: CASSTRGTSPPEQYF. In DNA, the CDR3 is TGCGCCAGCAGCACTAGGGGGACTAGCCCACCCGAGCAGTACTTC.

A few counts support this clonotype. The CDR3 region is CATLTWGMNTEAFF. CDR3 nucleotides: TGTGCCACCCTAACATGGGGCATGAACACTGAAGCTTTCTTT. The genes are TRBV19 and TRBJ1-1, with a tentative D call TRBD1 (5 bases). V shed 10 bases and J shed 0 bases, with 15 bases lying between them. The CDR3 extends over 14 amino acids. CDR1 is LNHDA and CDR2 is SQIVND in the germline V gene (reference sequence). Full variable domain (outside the CDR3, taken from reference TRBV19 and TRBJ1-1): DGGITQSPKYLFRKEGQNVTLSCEQNLNHDAMYWYRQDPGQGLRLIYYSQIVNDFQKGDIAEGYSVSREKKESFPLTVTSAQKNPTAFYLCATLTWGMNTEAFFGQGTRLTVV.

V and J are TRBV9 and TRBJ2-1; 8 bases fit TRBD2. From germline, CDR1 is SGDLS and CDR2 YYNGEE. With 0 bases clipped from V and 3 bases from J, the junction kept 14 bases outside the gene matches. The CDR3 has 19 amino acids. CDR3 protein: CASSVARGGGGSYYNEQFF. DNA of the CDR3: TGTGCCAGCAGCGTAGCACGGGGGGGGGGCGGGAGTTACTACAATGAGCAGTTCTTC.

The V gene is TRBV19, the J gene TRBJ1-6, with D perhaps matching TRBD1 (5 bases). Trimming left V 6 bases short and J 7 bases short, with 10 bases between. The length of the CDR3 is 13 residues. Germline loops: CDR1 LNHDA, CDR2 SQIVND (reference sequence). The chain's CDR3 is CASRWDRNSPLHF. The CDR3 DNA reads TGTGCCAGTAGATGGGACCGAAATTCACCCCTCCACTTT.

The chain joins TRBV6-5 to TRBJ1-1, with D perhaps matching TRBD1 (5 bases). From germline, CDR1 is MNHEY and CDR2 SVGAGI. Trimming removed 0 bases from V and 5 bases from J, with 10 bases in between. This CDR3 comprises 14 residues. The CDR3 here is CASSYSSGRTEAFF. The DNA for the CDR3 is TGTGCCAGCAGTTACTCGTCAGGGAGGACTGAAGCTTTCTTT.

The rearrangement links TRBV3-1 to TRBJ2-7; D uncertain. Germline values: CDR1 LGHDT, CDR2 YNNKEL (reference sequence). The V end was cut by 0 bases, the J end by 2 bases, with 8 bases between. The CDR3 has 14 amino acids. The CDR3 DNA reads TGTGCCAGCAGCCAAGAGTGGCCGACCTACGAGCAGTACTTC. Translated: CASSQEWPTYEQYF.

In its sample, this clonotype was seen many times. This chain uses TRBV7-2 with TRBJ1-4; D unresolved. Deletions cut 5 bases from V and 4 bases from J, with 14 bases between. Germline-derived CDR1 and CDR2 are SGHTA and FQGNSA. The CDR3 sequence is 15 residues long. CDR3 nucleotide sequence: TGTGCCAGCAGCCCCCGCCGGGCTGATAATGAAAAACTGTTTTTT. Protein: CASSPRRADNEKLFF.